What follows are 11 T cell receptor beta chains derived from one specimen sequenced in a study of blood T cell repertoires in COVID-19. Here immunoSEQ multiplex PCR was the method, and the copy in TCRdb shows in-frame clones only, minus some. In the table there are roughly 260,000 clones, about 85% of which are singletons. The sequenced material came from PBMCs or T cells enriched from blood (not recorded which). The receptors originated from a woman aged 30 to 39 with acute COVID-19.

The rearrangement uses TRBV12-3 or TRBV12-4 and TRBJ1-1; TRBD1 might be the D (6 bases). The CDR3 contains 13 residues. The V end was cut by 5 bases, the J end by 4 bases, with 11 bases between. The CDR3 reads CASSVKGGTEAFF. The CDR3 nucleotides are TGTGCCAGCAGTGTCAAAGGGGGCACTGAAGCTTTCTTT.

This clone came up a few times. V gene TRBV28 combines with J gene TRBJ1-6; a weak D match, TRBD1 (5 bases). The CDR3 extends over 15 amino acids. Deletions cut 1 base from V and 9 bases from J, with 13 bases between. The germline gives CDR1 MDHEN, CDR2 SYDVKM. The CDR3 DNA sequence: TGTGCCAGCAGTTTATCAGTCCAGGGAAGTTCACCCCTCCACTTT. This codes for CASSLSVQGSSPLHF. Complete variable domain (other parts from reference TRBV28 and TRBJ1-6): DVKVTQSSRYLVKRTGEKVFLECVQDMDHENMFWYRQDPGLGLRLIYFSYDVKMKEKGDIPEGYSVSREKKERFSLILESASTNQTSMYLCASSLSVQGSSPLHFGNGTRLTVT.

The V call is TRBV19, the J call TRBJ2-3; 10 bases match TRBD1. V gave up 3 bases and J gave up 3 bases; unmatched junction bases: 3. This CDR3 comprises 15 residues. Germline lookup yields CDR1 LNHDA and CDR2 SQIVND (reference sequence). The CDR3 coding sequence is TGTGCCAGTAGTATGGGGGACAGGGGTACAGATACGCAGTATTTT. It codes for CASSMGDRGTDTQYF.

This chain links TRBV5-1 with TRBJ2-1, with D perhaps matching TRBD1 (5 bases). V was trimmed by 1 base and J by 8 bases, leaving 13 bases between them. There are 14 residues in the CDR3. Germline-derived CDR1 and CDR2 are SGHRS and YFSETQ. CDR3 coding DNA: TGCGCCAGCAGCTTGTTCAGGGTCAGCGATGAGCAGTTCTTC. Translation gives CASSLFRVSDEQFF.

This clone was counted once. The chain joins TRBV3-1 (or the pseudogene TRBV3-2) to TRBJ2-4; 15 bases match TRBD2. Losses at the gene ends were 6 bases for V and 0 bases for J; bases not matched to a gene: 9. CDR3 size: 19 residues. Germline assignment: CDR1 LGHDT and CDR2 YNNKEL (reference sequence). CDR3 sequence reads: CASSPIGTSGGLAKNIQYF. DNA for the CDR3: TGTGCCAGCAGTCCCATCGGGACTAGCGGGGGGTTAGCCAAAAACATTCAGTACTTC.

CDR3 region: CASSNSRDRGPPLHF. Here the CDR3 DNA reads TGTGCCAGTAGTAATTCCCGGGACAGAGGGCCACCCCTCCACTTT. The chain recombines TRBV19 with TRBJ1-6, with 7 bases that match TRBD1. V was clipped by 4 bases and J by 11 bases; unmatched bases: 11. Germline V gene sequence: CDR1 LNHDA, CDR2 SQIVND (reference sequence). This CDR3 has 15 amino acids.

Comments on this clone: This same CDR3 is encoded by further DNA sequences in the sample. This chain uses TRBV27 with TRBJ1-2, with TRBD1 as a possible D gene (5 bases). The CDR3 is 13 residues long. The germline CDR1 and CDR2 sequences are MNHEY and SMNVEV (reference sequence). V was cut by 3 bases and J by 4 bases, with 9 bases left in between. The CDR3 DNA follows: TGTGCCAGCAGTTTCGGACAAGCCTATGGCTACACCTTC. This sequence encodes CASSFGQAYGYTF.

The V and J genes are TRBV28 and TRBJ1-1, with a possible D match to TRBD1 (6 bases). The V end was cut by 5 bases, the J end by 4 bases, with 14 bases between. The CDR3 loop spans 14 amino acids. Germline loops: CDR1 MDHEN, CDR2 SYDVKM. The CDR3 DNA is TGTGCCAGCAGTCCCACAGGGCTTGGCACTGAAGCTTTCTTT. Translation: CASSPTGLGTEAFF.

V is TRBV5-6 and J is TRBJ2-7, with 12 positions matching TRBD2. CDR3 length equals 16 residues. Trimming took 2 bases from V and 7 from J; bases not matched to a gene: 10. CDR1 and CDR2 from the germline V gene are SGHDT and YYEEEE. For the CDR3, the DNA is TGTGCCAGCAGCTTACGACTAGCGGGAGTGGATGAAGAGCAGTACTTC. It specifies CASSLRLAGVDEEQYF.

The chain couples TRBV30 to TRBJ1-5; 9 bases line up with TRBD1. The trim removed 6 bases at V and 3 bases at J, leaving 6 bases unmatched. The V gene's germline CDR1 is GTSNPN and CDR2 SVGIG (reference sequence). There are 14 residues in the CDR3. The chain's CDR3 is CACATGGVNQPQHF. CDR3 nucleotide sequence: TGTGCCTGTGCCACAGGGGGCGTCAATCAGCCCCAGCATTTT.

In this sample, this clone turned up once. DNA of the CDR3: TGTGCCAGTAGTATAGGGGACAGGGCGGGCGCGAACACTGAAGCTTTCTTT. It yields the protein CASSIGDRAGANTEAFF. The gene calls are TRBV19 and TRBJ1-1, with 9 bases lining up with TRBD1. CDR3 length: 17 residues. The germline gives CDR1 LNHDA, CDR2 SQIVND (reference sequence). Trimming at V came to 1 base and at J to 1 base, leaving 7 bases not matched to a gene.